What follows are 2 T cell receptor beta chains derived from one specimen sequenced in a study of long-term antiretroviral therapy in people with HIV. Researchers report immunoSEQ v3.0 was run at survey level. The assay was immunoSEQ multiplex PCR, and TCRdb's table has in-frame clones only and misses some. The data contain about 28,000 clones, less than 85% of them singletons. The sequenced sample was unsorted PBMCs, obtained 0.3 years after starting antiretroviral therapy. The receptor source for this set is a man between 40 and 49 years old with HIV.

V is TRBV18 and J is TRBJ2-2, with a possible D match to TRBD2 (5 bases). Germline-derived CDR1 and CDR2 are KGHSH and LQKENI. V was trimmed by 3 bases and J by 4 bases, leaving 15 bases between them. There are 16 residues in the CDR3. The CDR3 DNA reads TGTGCCAGCTCACCGGGGAGAACCAGGAGCACCGGGGAGCTGTTTTTT. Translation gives CASSPGRTRSTGELFF.

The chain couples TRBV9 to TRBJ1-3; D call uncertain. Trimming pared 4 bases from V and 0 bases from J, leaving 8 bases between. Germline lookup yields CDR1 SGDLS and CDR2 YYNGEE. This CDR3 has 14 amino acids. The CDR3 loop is CASSSRASGNTIYF. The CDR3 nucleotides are TGTGCCAGCAGCAGCCGGGCCTCTGGAAACACCATATATTTT.